This is a list of T cell receptor beta chains from one sample in a study of blood T cell repertoires in COVID-19. Only in-frame clones appear in the TCRdb table, and some are missing; sequencing was by immunoSEQ multiplex PCR. This sample has about 320,000 clones; about 91% occur once, and the top ten carry approximately 1.6%. The source material was peripheral blood. The receptor set was obtained from a woman in her 30s with COVID-19, enrolled during active disease. The conserved cysteine and the conserved F or W are not part of the CDR3 here. Fields, in order: V gene, CDR3 length, CDR3 protein.

V gene: TRBV9; CDR3 length: 13; CDR3 protein: ASSEGGLDQETQY
V gene: TRBV12-3/TRBV12-4; CDR3 length: 10; CDR3 protein: ASTLTSNEQF
V gene: TRBV7-9; CDR3 length: 12; CDR3 protein: ASSLGFGTDGYT
V gene: TRBV5-4; CDR3 length: 11; CDR3 protein: ASSFTGNYGYT
V gene: TRBV4-1; CDR3 length: 14; CDR3 protein: ASSQLHRSSYNEQF
V gene: TRBV6-1; CDR3 length: 13; CDR3 protein: ASSEGRGGNSPLH
V gene: TRBV6-5; CDR3 length: 14; CDR3 protein: ASSYSGQGPNSPLH
V gene: TRBV11-3; CDR3 length: 14; CDR3 protein: ASSSGAGMANEKLF
V gene: TRBV5-3; CDR3 length: 15; CDR3 protein: ARSLWLAGGGTGELF
V gene: TRBV5-5; CDR3 length: 15; CDR3 protein: ASSLSFYRGHKQGAF
V gene: TRBV29-1; CDR3 length: 11; CDR3 protein: SVIPGGMYGYT
V gene: TRBV11-2; CDR3 length: 13; CDR3 protein: ASIFSGGAYNEQF
V gene: TRBV11-3; CDR3 length: 13; CDR3 protein: ASSLAGTTNNEQF
V gene: TRBV7-9; CDR3 length: 14; CDR3 protein: ASSFQYRRGADTQY
V gene: TRBV7-2; CDR3 length: 12; CDR3 protein: ASSLALSGGAQF
V gene: TRBV5-1; CDR3 length: 11; CDR3 protein: ASGGTLTDTQY
V gene: TRBV19; CDR3 length: 14; CDR3 protein: ASSGGLDRKHQPQH
V gene: TRBV28; CDR3 length: 10; CDR3 protein: ASSLRAGELF
V gene: TRBV5-1; CDR3 length: 14; CDR3 protein: ASSPRQGEGNTEAF
V gene: TRBV13; CDR3 length: 12; CDR3 protein: ASSTRQGNTEAF
V gene: TRBV6-2/TRBV6-3; CDR3 length: 14; CDR3 protein: ASSNRGPTYTDTQY
V gene: TRBV24-1; CDR3 length: 13; CDR3 protein: ATSDFPRSTDTQY
V gene: TRBV3-1/TRBV3-2; CDR3 length: 16; CDR3 protein: ASSQDQVAGGPRGTQY
V gene: TRBV5-8; CDR3 length: 13; CDR3 protein: ASSLAGGWITEAF
V gene: TRBV7-8; CDR3 length: 14; CDR3 protein: ASSLGRSYGSDTQY
V gene: TRBV5-1; CDR3 length: 19; CDR3 protein: ASSLAPRDRGRGINTGELF
V gene: TRBV2; CDR3 length: 12; CDR3 protein: ASRGGQGTDTQY
V gene: TRBV3-1/TRBV3-2; CDR3 length: 13; CDR3 protein: ASSQVTGDNYGYT
V gene: TRBV18; CDR3 length: 11; CDR3 protein: ASSPDRGNIQY
V gene: TRBV27; CDR3 length: 14; CDR3 protein: ATMRLGRPESYGYT
V gene: TRBV7-2; CDR3 length: 14; CDR3 protein: ASSLSGGSSGNTIY
V gene: TRBV2; CDR3 length: 14; CDR3 protein: ASNEPHRDWVSPLH
V gene: TRBV12-3/TRBV12-4; CDR3 length: 11; CDR3 protein: ASRSYQGQPQH
V gene: TRBV2; CDR3 length: 17; CDR3 protein: ASSGSPGLRASSGNTIY
V gene: TRBV5-4; CDR3 length: 14; CDR3 protein: ASSVGTRRGTGELF
V gene: TRBV5-6; CDR3 length: 11; CDR3 protein: ASSSRGRSGYT
V gene: TRBV2; CDR3 length: 13; CDR3 protein: ASSEWRKANYGYT
V gene: TRBV30; CDR3 length: 10; CDR3 protein: AWSRGGYGYT
V gene: TRBV5-1; CDR3 length: 14; CDR3 protein: ASSLSSGQSAPKLF
V gene: TRBV5-5; CDR3 length: 13; CDR3 protein: ASSLGGPSSYGYT